This T cell receptor beta chain stems from a study of beta chain features in type 1 diabetes. Since all of the isolated RNA was reverse transcribed, expressed TCRB transcripts were what got sequenced. Produced via immunoSEQ multiplex PCR; TCRdb's table is partial and in-frame only. Here the sample spans roughly 300,000 clones, around 7.6% being singletons. Whole-study findings and limits: These data did not resolve whether HLA type affects TCRB rearrangement.

The V end was cut by 7 bases, the J end by 4 bases, with 14 bases between. Looked up from germline, CDR1 is SNHLY and CDR2 is FYNNEI. The CDR3 consists of 14 residues. With respect to this clone: The antigen remains undetermined.

The specimen was central memory CD4+ T cells from blood. The chain couples TRBV2 to TRBJ2-4; D gene ambiguous. The TCR comes from a woman aged 18 to 35 in good health. The CDR3 nucleotides read TGTGCCAGCAACGGACCACAGTTGAAAAACATTCAGTACTTC. Encoded protein: CASNGPQLKNIQYF.